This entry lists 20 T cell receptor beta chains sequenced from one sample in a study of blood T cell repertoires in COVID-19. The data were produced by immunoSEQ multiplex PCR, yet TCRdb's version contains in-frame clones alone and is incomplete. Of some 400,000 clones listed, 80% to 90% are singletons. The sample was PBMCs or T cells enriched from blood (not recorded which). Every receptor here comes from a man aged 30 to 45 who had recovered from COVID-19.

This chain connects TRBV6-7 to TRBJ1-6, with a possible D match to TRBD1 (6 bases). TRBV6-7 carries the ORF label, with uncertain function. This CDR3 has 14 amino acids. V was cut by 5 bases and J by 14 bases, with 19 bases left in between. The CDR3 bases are TGTGCCAGCAGTGAACCCCCAGACAGGCGGGCCCTCCACTTT. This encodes CASSEPPDRRALHF.

As DNA, the CDR3 is TGTGCCAGCAGCTATAGCGGCAATGAGCAGTTCTTC. Encoded protein: CASSYSGNEQFF. The genes are TRBV5-8 and TRBJ2-1; possibly TRBD2 for D (6 bases). CDR1 and CDR2 from the germline V gene are SGHTS and YDEGEE. This CDR3 spans 12 amino acids. V was cut by 3 bases and J by 6 bases, with 7 bases left in between.

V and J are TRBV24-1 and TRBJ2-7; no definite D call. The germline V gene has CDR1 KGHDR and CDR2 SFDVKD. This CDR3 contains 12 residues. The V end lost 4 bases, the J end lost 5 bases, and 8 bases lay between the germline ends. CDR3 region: CATSDAQDEQYF. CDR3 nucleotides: TGTGCCACCAGTGACGCACAAGACGAGCAGTACTTC.

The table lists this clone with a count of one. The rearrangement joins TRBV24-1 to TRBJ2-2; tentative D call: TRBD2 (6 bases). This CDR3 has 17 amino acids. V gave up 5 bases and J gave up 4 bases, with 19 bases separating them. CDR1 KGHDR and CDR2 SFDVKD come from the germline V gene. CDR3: CATSAADGGGVTGELFF. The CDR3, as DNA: TGTGCCACCAGTGCCGCGGACGGAGGAGGGGTCACCGGGGAGCTGTTTTTT.

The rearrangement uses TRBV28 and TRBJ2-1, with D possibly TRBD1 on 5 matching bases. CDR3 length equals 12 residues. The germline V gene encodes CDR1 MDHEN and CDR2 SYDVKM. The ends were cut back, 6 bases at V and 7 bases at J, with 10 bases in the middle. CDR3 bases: TGTGCCAGCAGCCAGGGCCTAAATGAGCAGTTCTTC. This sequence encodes CASSQGLNEQFF.

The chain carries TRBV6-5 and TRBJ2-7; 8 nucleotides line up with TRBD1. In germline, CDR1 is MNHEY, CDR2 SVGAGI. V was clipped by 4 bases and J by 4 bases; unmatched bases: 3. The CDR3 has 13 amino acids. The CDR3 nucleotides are TGTGCCAGCAGTTGGACAGGGAGGTACGAGCAGTACTTC. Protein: CASSWTGRYEQYF.

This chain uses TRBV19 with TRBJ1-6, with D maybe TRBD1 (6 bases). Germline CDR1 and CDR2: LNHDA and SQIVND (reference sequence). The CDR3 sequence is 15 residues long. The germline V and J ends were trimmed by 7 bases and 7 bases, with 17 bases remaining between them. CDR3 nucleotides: TGTGCCAGTACCTCGGGGGGCGTAGTGAATTCACCCCTCCACTTT. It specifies CASTSGGVVNSPLHF.

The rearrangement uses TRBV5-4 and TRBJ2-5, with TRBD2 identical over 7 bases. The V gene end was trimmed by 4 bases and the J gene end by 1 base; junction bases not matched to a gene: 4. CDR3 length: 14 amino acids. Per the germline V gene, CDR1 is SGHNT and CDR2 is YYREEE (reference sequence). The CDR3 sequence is CASSGGGLQETQYF. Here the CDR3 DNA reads TGTGCCAGCAGCGGGGGGGGACTCCAAGAGACCCAGTACTTC.

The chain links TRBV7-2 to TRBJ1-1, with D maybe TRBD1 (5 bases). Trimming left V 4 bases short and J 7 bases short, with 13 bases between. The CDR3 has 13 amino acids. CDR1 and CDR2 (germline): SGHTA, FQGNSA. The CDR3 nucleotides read TGTGCCAGCAGCTCCCAGGCGGGGGGTGAAGCTTTCTTT. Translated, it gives CASSSQAGGEAFF.

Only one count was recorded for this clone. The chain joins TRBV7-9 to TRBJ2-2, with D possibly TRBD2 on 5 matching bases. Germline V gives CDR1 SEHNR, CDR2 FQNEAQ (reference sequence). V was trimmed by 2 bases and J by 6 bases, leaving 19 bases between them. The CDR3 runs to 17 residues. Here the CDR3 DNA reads TGTGCCAGCAGCTTACCCCCCTCGAGGGAGTTATCCGGGGAGCTGTTTTTT. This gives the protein CASSLPPSRELSGELFF.

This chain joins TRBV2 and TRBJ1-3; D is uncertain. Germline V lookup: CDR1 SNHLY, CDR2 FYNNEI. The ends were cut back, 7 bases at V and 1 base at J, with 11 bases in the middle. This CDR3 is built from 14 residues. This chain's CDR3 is CASTLLASGNTIYF. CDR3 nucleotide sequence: TGTGCCAGCACGTTACTAGCTTCTGGAAACACCATATATTTT.

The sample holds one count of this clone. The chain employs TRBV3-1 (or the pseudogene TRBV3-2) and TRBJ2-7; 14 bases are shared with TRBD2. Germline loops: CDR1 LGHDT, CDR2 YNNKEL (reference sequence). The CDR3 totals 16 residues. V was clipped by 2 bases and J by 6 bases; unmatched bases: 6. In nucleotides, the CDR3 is TGTGCCAGCAGCCAAAATCCGGGACTAGCGGGAGTCGAGCAGTACTTC. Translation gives CASSQNPGLAGVEQYF.

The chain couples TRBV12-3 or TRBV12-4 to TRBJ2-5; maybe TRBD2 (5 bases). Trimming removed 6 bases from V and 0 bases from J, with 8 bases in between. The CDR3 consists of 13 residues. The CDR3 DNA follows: TGTGCCAGCAGCCCGACTAACCAAGAGACCCAGTACTTC. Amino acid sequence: CASSPTNQETQYF.

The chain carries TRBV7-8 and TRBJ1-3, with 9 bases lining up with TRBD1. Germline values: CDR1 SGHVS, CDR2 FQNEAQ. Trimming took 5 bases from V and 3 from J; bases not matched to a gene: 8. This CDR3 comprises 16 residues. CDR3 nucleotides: TGTGCCAGCAGCCAGGGGACAGGGCGGGATGGAAACACCATATATTTT. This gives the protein CASSQGTGRDGNTIYF.

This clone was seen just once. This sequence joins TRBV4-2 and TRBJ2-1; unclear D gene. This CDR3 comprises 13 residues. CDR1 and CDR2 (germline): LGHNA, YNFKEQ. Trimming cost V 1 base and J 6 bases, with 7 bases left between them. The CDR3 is CASSQVSINEQFF. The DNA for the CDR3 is TGTGCCAGCAGCCAAGTTTCCATCAATGAGCAGTTCTTC.

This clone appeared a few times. The CDR3 DNA reads as TGTGCCAGCCGAAGTGGCGGAGATACGCAGTATTTT. As protein: CASRSGGDTQYF. V gene TRBV12-3 or TRBV12-4 combines with J gene TRBJ2-3; D not certain. The CDR3 spans 12 residues. V was pared by 8 bases and J by 5 bases, with 11 bases between.

This CDR3 reads CASSASVWQGRSNQPQHF. The CDR3 nucleotides read TGTGCCAGCAGCGCCTCCGTCTGGCAGGGTAGGAGCAATCAGCCCCAGCATTTT. The chain links TRBV6-2 or TRBV6-3 to TRBJ1-5, with a possible D match to TRBD1 (5 bases). V was clipped by 6 bases and J by 1 base, with 22 bases between them. The CDR3 sequence is 18 residues long. Germline V CDR1 and CDR2: MNHEY, SVGEGT.

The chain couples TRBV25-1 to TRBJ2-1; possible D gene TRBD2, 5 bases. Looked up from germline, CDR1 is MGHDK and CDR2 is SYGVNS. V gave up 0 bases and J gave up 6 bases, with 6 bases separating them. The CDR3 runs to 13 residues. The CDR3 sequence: CASSEYEGNEQFF. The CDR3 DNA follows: TGTGCCAGCAGTGAATACGAGGGCAATGAGCAGTTCTTC.

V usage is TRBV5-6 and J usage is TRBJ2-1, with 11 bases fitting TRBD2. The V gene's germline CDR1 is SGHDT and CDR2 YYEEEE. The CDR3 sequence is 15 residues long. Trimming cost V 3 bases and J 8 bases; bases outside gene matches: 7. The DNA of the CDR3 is TGTGCCAGCAGCTCTCTAGCGGGAGGAAGTTATGAGCAGTTCTTC. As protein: CASSSLAGGSYEQFF.

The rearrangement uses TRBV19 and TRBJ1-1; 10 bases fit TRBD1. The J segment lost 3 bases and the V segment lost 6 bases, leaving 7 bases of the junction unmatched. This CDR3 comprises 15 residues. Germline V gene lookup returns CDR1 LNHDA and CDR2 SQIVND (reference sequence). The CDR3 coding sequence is TGTGCCAGTAGGGGGACAGGGGTCGCCTACACTGAAGCTTTCTTT. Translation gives CASRGTGVAYTEAFF. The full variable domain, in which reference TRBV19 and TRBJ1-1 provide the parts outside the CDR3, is DGGITQSPKYLFRKEGQNVTLSCEQNLNHDAMYWYRQDPGQGLRLIYYSQIVNDFQKGDIAEGYSVSREKKESFPLTVTSAQKNPTAFYLCASRGTGVAYTEAFFGQGTRLTVV.